The present T cell receptor beta chain was sequenced within a study of OX40 agonist ivuxolimab in advanced cancers. V lost 6 bases and J lost 3; bases outside the gene matches: 5. This CDR3 has 14 residues. CDR1 LNHDA and CDR2 SQIVND come from the germline V gene (reference sequence). TCRdb keeps only in-frame clones here, not all; method: immunoSEQ multiplex PCR. This table has approximately 15,000 clones, roughly three quarters appearing once. The chain links TRBV19 to TRBJ2-7; the match to TRBD2 covers 10 bases. This sample comprised CD4+ or CD8+ T cells sorted from blood, obtained in a trial of the OX40 agonist ivuxolimab. The receptor's source is an adult with an advanced solid tumor such as melanoma, head and neck, liver or kidney cancer. As DNA, the CDR3 is TGTGCCAGTAGCCAACGGACTAGCGGCTACGAGCAGTACTTC. The encoded protein is CASSQRTSGYEQYF.